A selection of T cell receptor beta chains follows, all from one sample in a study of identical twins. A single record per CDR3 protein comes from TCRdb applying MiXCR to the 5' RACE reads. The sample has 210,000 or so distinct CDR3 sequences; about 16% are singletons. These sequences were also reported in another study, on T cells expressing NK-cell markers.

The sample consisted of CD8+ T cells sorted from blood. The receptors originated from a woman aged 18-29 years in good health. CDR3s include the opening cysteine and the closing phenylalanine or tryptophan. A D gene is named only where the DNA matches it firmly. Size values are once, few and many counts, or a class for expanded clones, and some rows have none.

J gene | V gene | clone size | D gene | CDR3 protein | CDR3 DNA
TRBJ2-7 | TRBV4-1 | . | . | CASSQDPRAYEQYF | TGCGCCAGCAGCCAAGATCCCAGGGCCTACGAGCAGTACTTC
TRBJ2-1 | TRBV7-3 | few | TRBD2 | CASSLGGDLVFNEQFF | TGTGCCAGCAGCTTGGGGGGGGACTTGGTGTTCAATGAGCAGTTCTTC
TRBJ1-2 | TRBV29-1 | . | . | CSQGRLGEGYTF | TGCAGCCAGGGGCGGCTTGGGGAGGGCTACACCTTC
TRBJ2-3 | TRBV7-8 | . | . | CASSLGGGYTDTQYF | TGTGCCAGCAGCTTAGGAGGCGGATACACAGATACGCAGTATTTT
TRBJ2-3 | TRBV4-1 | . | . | CASSHPTSDTQYF | TGCGCCAGCAGCCACCCCACCTCAGATACGCAGTATTTT
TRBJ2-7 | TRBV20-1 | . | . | CSARADAAYEQYF | TGCAGTGCTAGGGCGGACGCAGCCTACGAGCAGTACTTC
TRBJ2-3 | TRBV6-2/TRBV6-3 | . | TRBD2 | CASSSLLAGEVEDTQYF | TGTGCCAGCAGTTCTCTACTAGCGGGAGAAGTGGAAGATACGCAGTATTTT
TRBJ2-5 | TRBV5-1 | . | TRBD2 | CASSFVAGGRLKETQYF | TGCGCCAGCAGCTTCGTGGCGGGGGGGCGACTGAAGGAGACCCAGTACTTC
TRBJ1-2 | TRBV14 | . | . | CASSQDMYGYGYTF | TGTGCCAGCAGCCAAGACATGTATGGCTATGGCTACACCTTC
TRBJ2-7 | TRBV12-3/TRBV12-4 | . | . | CASTPGRDHEQYF | TGTGCCAGCACTCCCGGCCGGGATCACGAGCAGTACTTC
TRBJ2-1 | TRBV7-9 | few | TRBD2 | CASSFSGANNEQFF | TGTGCCAGCAGCTTTAGCGGGGCAAACAATGAGCAGTTCTTC
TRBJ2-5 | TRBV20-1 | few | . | CSAEGKTVGETQYF | TGCAGTGCTGAGGGGAAAACAGTGGGAGAGACCCAGTACTTC
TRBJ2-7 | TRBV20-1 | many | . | CSATLGYEQYF | TGCAGTGCTACTTTAGGGTACGAGCAGTACTTC
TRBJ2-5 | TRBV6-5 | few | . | CASSYSGGTQYF | TGTGCCAGCAGTTACTCGGGCGGGACCCAGTACTTC
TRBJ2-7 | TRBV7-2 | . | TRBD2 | CASSPWTSGSSYEQYF | TGTGCCAGCAGCCCCTGGACTAGCGGGAGCTCCTACGAGCAGTACTTC
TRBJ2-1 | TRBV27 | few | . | CASSLSREREQFF | TGTGCCAGCAGTCTCTCCCGGGAACGTGAGCAGTTCTTC
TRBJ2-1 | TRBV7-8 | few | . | CASSLARGETYNEQFF | TGTGCCAGCAGCTTAGCTAGGGGCGAGACCTACAATGAGCAGTTCTTC
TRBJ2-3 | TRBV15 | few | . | CATRPTGRPATDTQYF | TGTGCCACCAGACCCACAGGACGCCCGGCGACAGATACGCAGTATTTT
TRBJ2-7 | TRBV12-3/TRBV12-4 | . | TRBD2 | CASSPMGAGYEQYF | TGTGCCAGCAGTCCGATGGGAGCGGGGTACGAGCAGTACTTC
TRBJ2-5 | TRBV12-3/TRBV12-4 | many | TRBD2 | CASSFANSGALAQYF | TGTGCCAGCAGTTTCGCGAATAGCGGGGCTTTGGCCCAGTACTTC
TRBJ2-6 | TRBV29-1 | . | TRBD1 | CSVVFKEQGHSGANVLTF | TGCAGCGTTGTTTTCAAAGAACAGGGGCACTCTGGGGCCAACGTCCTGACTTTC
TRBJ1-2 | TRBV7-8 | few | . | CASSPTHRGAPDGYTF | TGTGCCAGCAGCCCCACCCACCGGGGGGCCCCGGATGGCTACACCTTC
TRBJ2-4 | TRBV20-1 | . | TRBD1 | CSALGQGEGAKNIQYF | TGCAGTGCCCTTGGACAGGGGGAGGGGGCCAAAAACATTCAGTACTTC
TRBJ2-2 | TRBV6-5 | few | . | CASSYKEGATNTGELFF | TGTGCCAGCAGTTATAAGGAAGGGGCGACGAACACCGGGGAGCTGTTTTTT
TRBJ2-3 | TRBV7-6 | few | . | CASSSQRSTDTQYF | TGTGCCAGCAGCTCCCAGCGGTCCACAGATACGCAGTATTTT
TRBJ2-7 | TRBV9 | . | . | CASSVVDYEQYF | TGTGCCAGCAGCGTAGTAGACTACGAGCAGTACTTC
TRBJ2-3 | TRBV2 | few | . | CASSAWVGGTTDTQYF | TGTGCCAGCAGTGCATGGGTTGGGGGGACAACAGATACGCAGTATTTT
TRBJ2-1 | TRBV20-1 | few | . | CSARDPKGYNEQFF | TGCAGTGCTAGAGACCCAAAAGGATACAATGAGCAGTTCTTC
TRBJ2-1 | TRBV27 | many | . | CASSFGQIRNGNEQFF | TGTGCCAGCAGTTTTGGCCAGATCAGGAATGGCAATGAGCAGTTCTTC
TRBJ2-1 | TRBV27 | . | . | CASSFLGGHEQFF | TGTGCCAGCAGTTTTCTAGGAGGCCATGAGCAGTTCTTC
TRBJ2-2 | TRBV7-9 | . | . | CASREIGSGELFF | TGTGCCAGCAGGGAGATCGGTTCCGGGGAGCTGTTTTTT
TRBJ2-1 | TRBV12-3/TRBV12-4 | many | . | CASSLRVNREFF | TGTGCCAGCAGTTTACGGGTTAATAGGGAGTTCTTC
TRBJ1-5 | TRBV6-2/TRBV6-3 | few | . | CASSRGVNQPQHF | TGTGCCAGCAGCCGGGGGGTCAATCAGCCCCAGCATTTT
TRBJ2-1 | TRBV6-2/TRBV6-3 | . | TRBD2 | CASSILAGEQFF | TGTGCCAGCAGTATTCTAGCGGGTGAGCAGTTCTTC
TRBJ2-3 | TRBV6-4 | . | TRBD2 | CASSDSLAGGDTQYF | TGTGCCAGCAGTGACTCACTAGCGGGAGGAGATACGCAGTATTTT
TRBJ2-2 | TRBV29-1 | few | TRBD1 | CSARTGGGTGELFF | TGCAGCGCTCGGACAGGGGGTGGGACCGGGGAGCTGTTTTTT
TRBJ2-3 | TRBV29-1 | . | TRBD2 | CSVGRSGRRDTQYF | TGCAGCGTTGGAAGGTCCGGGAGGAGAGATACGCAGTATTTT
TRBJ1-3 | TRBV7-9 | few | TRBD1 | CASDRAGNTIYF | TGTGCCTCCGACAGGGCTGGAAACACCATATATTTT
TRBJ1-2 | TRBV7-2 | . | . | CASSLVGLATSGYTF | TGTGCCAGCAGCTTAGTGGGACTGGCTACGTCTGGCTACACCTTC
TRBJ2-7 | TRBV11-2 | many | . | CASSLAPGPNYEQYF | TGTGCCAGCAGCTTAGCACCGGGACCGAACTACGAGCAGTACTTC
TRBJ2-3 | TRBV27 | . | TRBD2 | CASSLAGVTTDTQYF | TGTGCCAGCAGTTTAGCGGGAGTTACGACAGATACGCAGTATTTT
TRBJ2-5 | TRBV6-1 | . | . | CASSAGVGYQETQYF | TGTGCCAGCAGTGCAGGGGTAGGGTACCAAGAGACCCAGTACTTC
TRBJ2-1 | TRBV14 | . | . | CASSQEIQLRFF | TGTGCCAGCAGCCAAGAAATTCAGTTGCGGTTCTTC
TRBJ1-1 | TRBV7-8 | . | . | CASSLVEHMNTEAFF | TGTGCCAGCAGCTTAGTCGAACACATGAACACTGAAGCTTTCTTT
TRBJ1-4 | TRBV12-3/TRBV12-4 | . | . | CASSHRALEKLFF | TGTGCCAGCAGCCACAGGGCCCTTGAAAAACTGTTTTTT
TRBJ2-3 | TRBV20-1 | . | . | CSARVAEGASTDTQYF | TGCAGTGCTAGGGTAGCGGAGGGGGCTAGCACAGATACGCAGTATTTT
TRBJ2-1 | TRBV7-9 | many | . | CASSLSQSDEQFF | TGTGCCAGCAGCTTATCCCAATCCGATGAGCAGTTCTTC
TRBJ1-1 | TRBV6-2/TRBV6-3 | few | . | CASTLGALAFF | TGTGCCAGCACCCTCGGCGCCCTGGCTTTCTTT
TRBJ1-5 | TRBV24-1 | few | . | CATSDFVSNQPQHF | TGTGCCACCAGTGATTTTGTTAGCAATCAGCCCCAGCATTTT
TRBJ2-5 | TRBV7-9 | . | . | CASSLVQLQETQYF | TGTGCCAGCAGCTTAGTACAGCTCCAAGAGACCCAGTACTTC
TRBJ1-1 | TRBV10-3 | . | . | CAISESRGRMNTEAFF | TGTGCCATCAGTGAGTCACGGGGCCGCATGAACACTGAAGCTTTCTTT